This T cell receptor (beta chain) was observed in a study of identical twins. TCRdb redid the calling of the 5' RACE reads with MiXCR, one entry per CDR3 protein. The table has hundreds of thousands of distinct CDR3 sequences, 10% to 15% seen once. This clonotype was counted a few times. V was trimmed by 6 bases and J by 3 bases, leaving 11 bases between them. The CDR3 sequence is 13 residues long. CDR1 and CDR2 from the germline V gene are SEHNR and FQNEAQ (reference sequence). Separately, the same data were catalogued under a study of yellow fever vaccine responses in identical twins.

The sample was CD8+ T cells sorted from blood. This sequence originates from a woman aged 18-29 years in good health. The V call is TRBV7-9, the J call TRBJ1-2, with no clear D. The CDR3 region has the DNA TGTGCCAGCAGATATCAGGCGGACTATGGCTACACCTTC. It specifies CASRYQADYGYTF.